The sequence of this TCR beta chain was determined in a study of T cells after yellow fever vaccination. The study, taken as a whole, reports: Contamination by abundant bulk-population clonotypes could be present in FACS-sorted repertoires.

This CDR3 comprises 15 residues. The J segment lost 3 bases and the V segment lost 3 bases, leaving 4 bases of the junction unmatched. From germline, CDR1 is DFQATT and CDR2 SNEGSKA (reference sequence). In the case of this clonotype: Its antigen remains unknown.

TCRdb redid the calling of the 5' RACE reads with MiXCR, one entry per CDR3 protein. The data contain 280,000 or so distinct CDR3 sequences, around 10% of them singletons. The chain carries TRBV20-1 and TRBJ2-3, with 12 bases aligning to TRBD2. The sequencing used CD4+ T cells sorted from PBMCs, collected 5 days after the yellow fever booster vaccination. This TCR was recovered from a man younger than 35 who received the YFV17D yellow fever vaccine. CDR3 DNA sequence: TGCAGTGCTAGCGGACTAGCGGGGTATACAGATACGCAGTATTTT. Its protein is CSASGLAGYTDTQYF.